The 10 T cell receptor beta chains presented below share a single source sample, sequenced in a study of blood T cell repertoires in COVID-19. Method: immunoSEQ multiplex PCR; TCRdb's copy keeps in-frame clones and lacks some. The sample has around 140,000 clones, about 85% seen once. Sample: peripheral blood. Receptor source: a human donor in a cohort sampled during active COVID-19.

The CDR3 nucleotides are TGTGCCAGCAGCTTAAGGGTAGGGACAGGGGGTTACTACGAGCAGTACTTC. Residues: CASSLRVGTGGYYEQYF. The chain has TRBV7-3 and TRBJ2-7; 11 bases are shared with TRBD1. The CDR3 sequence is 17 residues long. CDR1 SGHTA and CDR2 FQGTGA come from the germline V gene. J lost 3 bases, V lost 1 base, and 8 bases had no gene match.

This clone was counted ten times or more. The V and J genes are TRBV30 and TRBJ2-7; D remains ambiguous. Trimming took 4 bases from V and 0 from J, leaving 10 bases between them. The V gene's germline CDR1 is GTSNPN and CDR2 SVGIG (reference sequence). The CDR3 runs to 13 residues. CDR3 sequence: CAWTAMHSYEQYF. Here the CDR3 DNA reads TGTGCCTGGACTGCGATGCACTCCTACGAGCAGTACTTC. The whole variable domain, filled in from reference TRBV30 and TRBJ2-7, reads SQTIHQWPATLVQPVGSPLSLECTVEGTSNPNLYWYRQAAGRGLQLLFYSVGIGQISSEVPQNLSASRPQDRQFILSSKKLLLSDSGFYLCAWTAMHSYEQYFGPGTRLTVT.

CDR3 DNA: TGCGCCAGCAGCTTGGGAGAGACAGAGCCCCAGCATTTT. Translation gives CASSLGETEPQHF. V is TRBV5-1 and J is TRBJ1-5; the D gene is possibly TRBD1 (5 bases). The ends were cut back, 0 bases at V and 8 bases at J, with 9 bases in the middle. Per the germline V gene, CDR1 is SGHRS and CDR2 is YFSETQ. This CDR3 has 13 residues.

This clone was found a few times. This rearrangement joins TRBV12-3 or TRBV12-4 to TRBJ1-1; D call uncertain. V was cut by 8 bases and J by 4 bases, with 14 bases left in between. This CDR3 is 13 amino acids long. Here the CDR3 reads CASSGEVVTEAFF. In DNA, the CDR3 is TGTGCCAGCTCCGGGGAGGTAGTCACTGAAGCTTTCTTT.

The chain joins TRBV19 to TRBJ2-4, with D perhaps TRBD2 (6 bases). CDR3 size: 14 residues. With 3 bases removed from V and 2 bases from J, the gap between germline ends came to 8 bases. Germline V gene data show CDR1 as LNHDA and CDR2 as SQIVND (reference sequence). The CDR3 sequence is CASSMRETKNIQYF. In nucleotides, the CDR3 is TGTGCCAGTAGTATGCGGGAAACCAAAAACATTCAGTACTTC.

V and J are TRBV19 and TRBJ2-7, with TRBD1 as a possible D gene (6 bases). Per germline, CDR1 LNHDA and CDR2 SQIVND (reference sequence). This CDR3 has 13 residues. Trimming shortened V by 2 bases and J by 3 bases, and 8 bases separated the two germline ends. The CDR3 loop reads CASSIMDSYEQYF. The CDR3 DNA sequence: TGTGCCAGTAGTATAATGGACAGCTACGAGCAGTACTTC.

CDR3 residues: CASSARETDTQYF. The CDR3 DNA is TGTGCCAGCAGTGCCCGAGAAACAGATACGCAGTATTTT. The V gene is TRBV6-4, the J gene TRBJ2-3; D gene uncertain. The length of the CDR3 is 13 residues. In germline, CDR1 is MRHNA, CDR2 SNTAGT. The ends were cut back, 4 bases at V and 3 bases at J, with 8 bases in the middle.

V gene TRBV24-1 combines with J gene TRBJ1-2; TRBD1 matches 7 bases. This CDR3 comprises 14 residues. The germline gives CDR1 KGHDR, CDR2 SFDVKD. V shed 5 bases, J shed 4 bases, and the junction held 6 bases outside the gene matches. CDR3 DNA sequence: TGTGCCACCAGTGCCCGACAGGGAAGCTATGGCTACACCTTC. Its protein is CATSARQGSYGYTF.

The genes are TRBV19 and TRBJ2-3, with D perhaps matching TRBD2 (5 bases). The germline V gene encodes CDR1 LNHDA and CDR2 SQIVND (reference sequence). The CDR3 length is 17 residues. Trimming removed 3 bases from V and 0 bases from J, with 16 bases in between. This CDR3 is CASSIIGSRTSTDTQYF. The DNA of the CDR3 is TGTGCCAGTAGTATTATTGGCTCGCGGACTAGCACAGATACGCAGTATTTT.

The V and J genes are TRBV15 and TRBJ2-3; D uncertain. From germline, CDR1 is LNHNV and CDR2 YYDKDF (reference sequence). Trimming removed 3 bases from V and 1 base from J, with 11 bases in between. The CDR3 is 15 residues long. The CDR3 DNA sequence: TGTGCCACCAGCAGCTTCCTTTCGGGCACAGATACGCAGTATTTT. Translating it yields CATSSFLSGTDTQYF.